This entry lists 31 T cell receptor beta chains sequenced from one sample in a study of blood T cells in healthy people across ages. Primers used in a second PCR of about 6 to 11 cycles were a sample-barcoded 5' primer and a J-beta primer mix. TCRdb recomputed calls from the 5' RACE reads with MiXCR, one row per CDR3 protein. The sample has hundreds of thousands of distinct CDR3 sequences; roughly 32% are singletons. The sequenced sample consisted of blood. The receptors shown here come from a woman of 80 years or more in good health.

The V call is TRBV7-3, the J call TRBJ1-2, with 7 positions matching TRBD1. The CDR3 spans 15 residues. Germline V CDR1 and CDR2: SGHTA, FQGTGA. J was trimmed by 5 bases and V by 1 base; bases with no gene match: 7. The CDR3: CASSLMAGGQYGYTF. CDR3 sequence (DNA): TGTGCCAGCAGCTTAATGGCAGGGGGTCAATATGGCTACACCTTC.

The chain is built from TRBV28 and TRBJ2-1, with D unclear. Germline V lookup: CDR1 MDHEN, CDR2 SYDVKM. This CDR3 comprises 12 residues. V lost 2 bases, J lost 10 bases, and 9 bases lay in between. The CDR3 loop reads CASSLKASEQFF. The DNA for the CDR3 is TGTGCCAGCAGTTTAAAGGCATCCGAGCAGTTCTTC.

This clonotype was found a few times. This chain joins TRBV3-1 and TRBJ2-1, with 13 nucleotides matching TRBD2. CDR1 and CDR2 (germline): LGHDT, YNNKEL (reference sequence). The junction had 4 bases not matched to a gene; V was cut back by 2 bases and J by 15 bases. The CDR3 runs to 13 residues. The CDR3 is CASSQTSGGGSFF. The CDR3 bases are TGTGCCAGCAGCCAAACTAGCGGGGGGGGCTCGTTCTTC.

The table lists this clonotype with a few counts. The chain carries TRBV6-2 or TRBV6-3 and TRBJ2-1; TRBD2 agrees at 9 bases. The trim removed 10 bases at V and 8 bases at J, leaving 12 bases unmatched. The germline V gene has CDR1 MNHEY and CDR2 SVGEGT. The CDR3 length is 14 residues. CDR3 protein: CATRLAAVTDEQFF. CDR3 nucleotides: TGTGCCACCAGACTAGCGGCTGTAACCGATGAGCAGTTCTTC.

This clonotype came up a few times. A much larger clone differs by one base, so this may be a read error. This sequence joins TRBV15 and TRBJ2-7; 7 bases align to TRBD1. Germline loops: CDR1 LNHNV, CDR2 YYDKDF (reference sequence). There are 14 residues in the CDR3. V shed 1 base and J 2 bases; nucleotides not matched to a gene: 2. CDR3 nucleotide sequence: TGTGCCACCAGCAGAGTAGGGACAGCCTACGAGCAGTACTTC. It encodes CATSRVGTAYEQYF.

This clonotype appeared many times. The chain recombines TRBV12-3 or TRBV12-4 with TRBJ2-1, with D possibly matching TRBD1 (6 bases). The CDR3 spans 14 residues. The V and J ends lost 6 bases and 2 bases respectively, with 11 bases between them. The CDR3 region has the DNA TGTGCCAGCAGCAGACAGGCAACCTACAATGAGCAGTTCTTC. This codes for CASSRQATYNEQFF.

The CDR3 here is CSARGPGIPYNEQFF. The DNA for the CDR3 is TGCAGTGCTAGAGGGCCAGGTATCCCCTACAATGAGCAGTTCTTC. The V call is TRBV20-1, the J call TRBJ2-1; D gene uncertain. Germline values: CDR1 DFQATT, CDR2 SNEGSKA (reference sequence). CDR3 length equals 15 residues. V was pared by 1 base and J by 2 bases, with 12 bases between.

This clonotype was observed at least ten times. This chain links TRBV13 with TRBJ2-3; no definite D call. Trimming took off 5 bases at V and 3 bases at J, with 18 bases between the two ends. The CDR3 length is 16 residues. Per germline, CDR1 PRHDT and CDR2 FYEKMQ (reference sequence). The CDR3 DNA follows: TGTGCCAGCAGCCTTAAATCATCGCTGAGGACAGATACGCAGTATTTT. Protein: CASSLKSSLRTDTQYF.

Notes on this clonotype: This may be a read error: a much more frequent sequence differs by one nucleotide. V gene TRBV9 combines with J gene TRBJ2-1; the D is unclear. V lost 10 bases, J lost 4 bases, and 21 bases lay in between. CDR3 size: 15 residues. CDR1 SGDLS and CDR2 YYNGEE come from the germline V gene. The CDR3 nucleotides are TGTGCCGGCACCGACGGGCCTCAATCGTACAATGAGCAGTTCTTC. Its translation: CAGTDGPQSYNEQFF.

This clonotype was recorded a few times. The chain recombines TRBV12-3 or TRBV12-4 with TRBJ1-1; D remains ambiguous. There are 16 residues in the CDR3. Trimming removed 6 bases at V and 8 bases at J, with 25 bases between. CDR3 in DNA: TGTGCCAGCAGCTTCGTAGAACGCGTCAGAAGTTTGGAAGCTTTCTTT. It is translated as CASSFVERVRSLEAFF.

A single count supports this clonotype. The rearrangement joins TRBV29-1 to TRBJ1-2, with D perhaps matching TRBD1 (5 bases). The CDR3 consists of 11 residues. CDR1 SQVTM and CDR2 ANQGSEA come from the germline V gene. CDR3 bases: TGCACCCTGGGGCAGGACTATGGCTACACCTTC. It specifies CTLGQDYGYTF.

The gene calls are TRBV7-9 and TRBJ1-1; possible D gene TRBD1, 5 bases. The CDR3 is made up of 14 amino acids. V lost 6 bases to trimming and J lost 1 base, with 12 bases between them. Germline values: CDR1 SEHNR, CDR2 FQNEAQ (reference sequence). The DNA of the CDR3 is TGTGCCAGCAGGACCGCCGACAGGAACACTGAAGCTTTCTTT. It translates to CASRTADRNTEAFF.

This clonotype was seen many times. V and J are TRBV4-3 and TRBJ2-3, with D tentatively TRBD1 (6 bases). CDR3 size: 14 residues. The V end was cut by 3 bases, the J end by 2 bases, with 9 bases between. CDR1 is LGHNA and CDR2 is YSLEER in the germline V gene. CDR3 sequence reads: CASSQGQNTDTQYF. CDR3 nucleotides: TGCGCCAGCAGCCAGGGACAAAACACAGATACGCAGTATTTT.

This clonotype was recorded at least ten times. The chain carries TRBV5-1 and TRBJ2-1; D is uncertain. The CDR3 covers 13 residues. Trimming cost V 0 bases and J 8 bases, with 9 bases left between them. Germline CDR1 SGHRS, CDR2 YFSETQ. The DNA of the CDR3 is TGCGCCAGCAGCTTGGCTGGCGGTCATGAGCAGTTCTTC. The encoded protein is CASSLAGGHEQFF.

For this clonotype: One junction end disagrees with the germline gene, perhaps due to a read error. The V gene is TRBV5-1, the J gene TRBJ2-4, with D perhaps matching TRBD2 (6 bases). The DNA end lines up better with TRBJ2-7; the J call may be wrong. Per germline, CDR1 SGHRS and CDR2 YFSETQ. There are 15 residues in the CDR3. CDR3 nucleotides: TGCGCCGGCAGCTTGCGGGGCATGGGCTCCTACGAGCAGTACTTC. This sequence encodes CAGSLRGMGSYEQYF.

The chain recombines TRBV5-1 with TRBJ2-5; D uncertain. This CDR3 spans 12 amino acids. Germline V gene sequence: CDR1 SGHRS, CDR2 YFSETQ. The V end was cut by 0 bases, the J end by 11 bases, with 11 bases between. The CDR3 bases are TGCGCCAGCAGCTTGGTCTTGTATGAGCAGTACTTC. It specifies CASSLVLYEQYF.

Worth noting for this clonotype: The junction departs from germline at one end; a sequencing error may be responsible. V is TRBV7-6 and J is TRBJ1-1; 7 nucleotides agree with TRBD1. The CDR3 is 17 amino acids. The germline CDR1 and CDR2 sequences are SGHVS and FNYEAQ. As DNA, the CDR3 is TGTGCCAGCAGCCTCCGACAGGGAGCCCCTTTGGACACTGAGGCTTTCTTT. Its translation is CASSLRQGAPLDTEAFF.

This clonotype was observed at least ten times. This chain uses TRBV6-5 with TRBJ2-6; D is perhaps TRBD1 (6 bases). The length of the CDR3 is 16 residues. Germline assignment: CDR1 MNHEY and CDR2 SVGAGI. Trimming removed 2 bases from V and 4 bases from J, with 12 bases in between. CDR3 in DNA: TGTGCCAGCAGTTACCTACAGGGATCCGGGGCCAACGTCCTGACTTTC. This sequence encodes CASSYLQGSGANVLTF.

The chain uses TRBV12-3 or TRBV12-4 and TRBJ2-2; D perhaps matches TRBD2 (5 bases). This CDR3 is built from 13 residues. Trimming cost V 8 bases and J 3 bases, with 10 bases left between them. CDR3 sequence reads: CASGRTYTGELFF. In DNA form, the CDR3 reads TGTGCCAGCGGCAGGACTTACACCGGGGAGCTGTTTTTT.

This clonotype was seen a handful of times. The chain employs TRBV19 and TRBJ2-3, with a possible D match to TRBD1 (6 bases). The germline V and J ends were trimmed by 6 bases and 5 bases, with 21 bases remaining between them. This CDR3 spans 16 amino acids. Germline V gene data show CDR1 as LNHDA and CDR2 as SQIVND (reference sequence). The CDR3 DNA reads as TGTGCCAGTAGCGATTCCTTGGGGGCGCAGGGAGATACGCAGTATTTT. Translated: CASSDSLGAQGDTQYF.

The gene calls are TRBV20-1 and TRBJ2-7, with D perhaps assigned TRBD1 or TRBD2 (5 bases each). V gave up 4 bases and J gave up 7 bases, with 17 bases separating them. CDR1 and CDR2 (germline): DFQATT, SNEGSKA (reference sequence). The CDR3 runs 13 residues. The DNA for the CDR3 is TGCAGTGCTAAACATGGACGGGACGTGGAGCAGTACTTC. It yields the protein CSAKHGRDVEQYF.

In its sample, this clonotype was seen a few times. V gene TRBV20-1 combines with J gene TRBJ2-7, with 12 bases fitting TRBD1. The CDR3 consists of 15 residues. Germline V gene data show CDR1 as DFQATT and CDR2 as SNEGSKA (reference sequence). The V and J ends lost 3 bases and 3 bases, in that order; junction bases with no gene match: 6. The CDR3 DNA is TGCAGTGCTAGGGGGGACAGGGGGCAGGGCTACGAGCAGTACTTC. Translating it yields CSARGDRGQGYEQYF.

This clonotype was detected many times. CDR3 nucleotides: TGTGCCAGCAGCCTCGAGAGACAGCCATTATCTAACTATGGCTACACCTTC. This gives the protein CASSLERQPLSNYGYTF. The chain links TRBV11-2 to TRBJ1-2, with D possibly matching TRBD1 (5 bases). The CDR3 runs to 17 residues. Trimming removed 5 bases at V and 0 bases at J, with 19 bases between. Germline V gene data show CDR1 as SGHAT and CDR2 as FQNNGV.

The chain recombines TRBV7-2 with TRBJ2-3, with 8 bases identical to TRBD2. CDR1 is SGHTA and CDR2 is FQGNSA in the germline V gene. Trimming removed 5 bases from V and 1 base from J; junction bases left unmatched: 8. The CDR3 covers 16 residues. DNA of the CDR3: TGTGCCAGCAGCCCAAAGCGGGGGAGGCGCACAGATACGCAGTATTTT. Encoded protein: CASSPKRGRRTDTQYF. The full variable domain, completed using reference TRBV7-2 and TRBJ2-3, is GAGVSQSPSNKVTEKGKDVELRCDPISGHTALYWYRQSLGQGLEFLIYFQGNSAPDKSGLPSDRFSAERTGGSVSTLTIQRTQQEDSAVYLCASSPKRGRRTDTQYFGPGTRLTVL.

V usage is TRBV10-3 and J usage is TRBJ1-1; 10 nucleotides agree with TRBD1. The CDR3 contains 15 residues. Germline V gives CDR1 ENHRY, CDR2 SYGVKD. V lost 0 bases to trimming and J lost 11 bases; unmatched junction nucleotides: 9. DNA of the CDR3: TGTGCCATCAGTGAGTCCCCCCCGGGACAGGGGAATGCTTTCTTT. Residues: CAISESPPGQGNAFF.

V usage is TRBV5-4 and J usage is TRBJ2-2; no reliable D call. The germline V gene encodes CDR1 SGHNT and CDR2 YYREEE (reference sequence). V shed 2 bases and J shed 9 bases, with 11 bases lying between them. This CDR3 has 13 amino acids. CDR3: CASSFHDRWELFF. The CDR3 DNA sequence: TGTGCCAGCAGCTTCCACGACCGGTGGGAGCTGTTTTTT.

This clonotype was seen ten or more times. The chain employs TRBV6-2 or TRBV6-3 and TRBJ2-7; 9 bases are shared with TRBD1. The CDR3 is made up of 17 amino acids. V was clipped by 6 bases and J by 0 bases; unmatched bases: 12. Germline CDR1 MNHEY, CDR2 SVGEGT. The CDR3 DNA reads TGTGCCAGCAGCCCCGGTTGGAACAGGGGGCGCTCCTACGAGCAGTACTTC. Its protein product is CASSPGWNRGRSYEQYF.

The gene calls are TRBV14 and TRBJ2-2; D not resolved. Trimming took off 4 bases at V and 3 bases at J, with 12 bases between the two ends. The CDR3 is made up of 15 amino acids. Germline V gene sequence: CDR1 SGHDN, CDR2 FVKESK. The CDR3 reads CASSLNDIHTGELFF. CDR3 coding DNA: TGTGCCAGCAGCCTAAACGACATCCACACCGGGGAGCTGTTTTTT.

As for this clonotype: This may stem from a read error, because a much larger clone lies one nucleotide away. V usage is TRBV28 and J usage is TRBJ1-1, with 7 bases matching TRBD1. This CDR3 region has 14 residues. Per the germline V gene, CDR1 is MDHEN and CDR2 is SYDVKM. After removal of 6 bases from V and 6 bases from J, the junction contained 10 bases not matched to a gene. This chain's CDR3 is CASRGDRDRAEAFF. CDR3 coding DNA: TGTGCCAGCAGGGGGGACAGAGATCGGGCTGAAGCTTTCTTT.

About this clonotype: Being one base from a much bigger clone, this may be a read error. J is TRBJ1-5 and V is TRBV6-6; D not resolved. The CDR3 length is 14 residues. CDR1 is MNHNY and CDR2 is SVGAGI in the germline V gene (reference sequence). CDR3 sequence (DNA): TGTGCCAGCAGGTACTCGTCTACGCAACAGCCCCAGCATTTT. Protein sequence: CASRYSSTQQPQHF.

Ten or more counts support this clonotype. CDR3 amino acids: CSAIPTTGVNQPQHF. Written as DNA, the CDR3 is TGCAGTGCTATACCGACCACAGGGGTCAATCAGCCCCAGCATTTT. This chain joins TRBV20-1 and TRBJ1-5; 7 nucleotides match TRBD1. Germline CDR1 is DFQATT and CDR2 is SNEGSKA (reference sequence). The CDR3 runs to 15 residues. V trimming: 4 bases; J trimming: 3 bases; junction bases outside the gene matches: 9.